This T cell receptor (beta chain) derives from a study of CD8+ T cells in alopecia areata. cDNA serving as the sequencing template came from extracted, reverse transcribed RNA. Generated by immunoSEQ multiplex PCR, the TCRdb table keeps only in-frame clones and is missing some. Of 150,000 to 200,000 clones listed, 59% are singletons. The V end was cut by 5 bases, the J end by 5 bases, with 16 bases between. The CDR3 is made up of 14 amino acids. Germline CDR1 KGHSH, CDR2 LQKENI. Specimen: CD4+ T cells sorted from blood, collected at week 0. The V call is TRBV18, the J call TRBJ2-7; D is possibly TRBD2 (5 bases). The receptor was derived from a human donor with alopecia areata. The CDR3 DNA sequence: TGTGCCAGCTCATCTAGCCTTTGGTCTGACGAGCAGTACTTC. Translating it yields CASSSSLWSDEQYF.